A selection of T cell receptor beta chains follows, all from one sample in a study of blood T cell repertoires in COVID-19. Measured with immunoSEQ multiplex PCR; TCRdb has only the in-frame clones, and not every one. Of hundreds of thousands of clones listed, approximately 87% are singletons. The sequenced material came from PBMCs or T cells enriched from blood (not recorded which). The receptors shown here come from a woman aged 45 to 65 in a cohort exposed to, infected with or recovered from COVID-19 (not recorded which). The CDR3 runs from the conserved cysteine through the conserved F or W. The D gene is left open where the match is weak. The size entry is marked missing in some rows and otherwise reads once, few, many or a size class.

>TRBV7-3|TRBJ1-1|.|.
TGTGCCAGCAGCCGAACGGCAGGTTCGAACACTGAAGCTTTCTTT
CASSRTAGSNTEAFF
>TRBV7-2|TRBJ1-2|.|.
TGTGCCAGCAGCCCAGGACAGCCTGCTGGCTACACCTTC
CASSPGQPAGYTF
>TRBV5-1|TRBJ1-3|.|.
TGCGCCAGCAGGGACATCACTGGAAACACCATATATTTT
CASRDITGNTIYF
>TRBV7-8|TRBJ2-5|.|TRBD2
TGTGCCAGCAGCTTAGGGTGGCTAGCGGGGCCCCTCGCAGAGACCCAGTACTTC
CASSLGWLAGPLAETQYF
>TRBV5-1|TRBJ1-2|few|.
TGCGCCAGCAGACTTGGATCAGGGGACGAAGGCTACACCTTC
CASRLGSGDEGYTF
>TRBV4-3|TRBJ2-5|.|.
TGCGCCAGCAGTGGGGGCGCCAGCAAACAAGAGACCCAGTACTTC
CASSGGASKQETQYF
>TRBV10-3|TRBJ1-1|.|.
TGTGCCATCAGTGAGTCCTCACGGTTCGGTCCGAACACTGAAGCTTTCTTT
CAISESSRFGPNTEAFF
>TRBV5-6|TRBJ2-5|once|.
TGTGCCAGCAGCTTGGAGAGACTTCAGGGCCCGACCCAGTACTTC
CASSLERLQGPTQYF
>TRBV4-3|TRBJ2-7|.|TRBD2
TGCGCCAGCAGCTTTAAGCTAGCGGGGGGCCACGAGCAGTACTTC
CASSFKLAGGHEQYF
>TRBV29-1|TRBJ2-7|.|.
TGCAGCGTTGCGGGGGGCCCGACAGGAGGGGCCTACGAGCAGTACTTC
CSVAGGPTGGAYEQYF
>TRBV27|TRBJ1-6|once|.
TGTGCCAGCAGTTTAATTCAGGGGTTGAATTCACCCCTCCACTTT
CASSLIQGLNSPLHF
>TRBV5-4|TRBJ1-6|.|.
TGTGCCAGCAGCGGGTCAGGGGATTCACCCCTCCACTTT
CASSGSGDSPLHF
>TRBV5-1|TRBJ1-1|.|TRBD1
TGCGCCAGCAGCCCGCGGACAGGGGGGAACACTGAAGCTTTCTTT
CASSPRTGGNTEAFF
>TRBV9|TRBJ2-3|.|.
TGTGCCAGCAGCTCACGGGGTGTTACCACAGATACGCAGTATTTT
CASSSRGVTTDTQYF
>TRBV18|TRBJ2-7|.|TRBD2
TGTGCCAGCTCACTACGGACTAGCGGGGGGACCAGCCACGAGCAGTACTTC
CASSLRTSGGTSHEQYF
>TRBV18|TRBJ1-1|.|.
TGTGCCAGCTCACCATCCCTTACGGTGAACACTGAAGCTTTCTTT
CASSPSLTVNTEAFF
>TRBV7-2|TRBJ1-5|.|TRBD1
TGTGCCAGCAGCTCGACAGGGGGCGGGAGCAATCAGCCCCAGCATTTT
CASSSTGGGSNQPQHF
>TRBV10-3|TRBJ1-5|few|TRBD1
TGTGCCACCGGACAGGGGGCTCAGCCCCAGCATTTT
CATGQGAQPQHF
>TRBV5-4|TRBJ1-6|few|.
TGTGCCAGCAGCACCAGAGATGCGGGATCACCCCTCCACTTT
CASSTRDAGSPLHF
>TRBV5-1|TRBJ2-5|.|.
TGCGCCAGCAGCTTGGGGACGACAGGGAGGCAAGAGACCCAGTACTTC
CASSLGTTGRQETQYF
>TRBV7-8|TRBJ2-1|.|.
TGTGCCAGCAGCCCAGGGGGCGGGGGGGGATCCTACAATGAGCAGTTCTTC
CASSPGGGGGSYNEQFF
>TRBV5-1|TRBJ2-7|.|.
TGCGCCAGCAGCTTGCTAGGGGTCGGCGACGAGCAGTACTTC
CASSLLGVGDEQYF
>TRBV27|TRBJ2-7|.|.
TGTGCCAGCAGTTTACAGACAGCCTACCAGCAGTACTTC
CASSLQTAYQQYF
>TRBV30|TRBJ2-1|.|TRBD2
TGTGCCTGGAAACCTAGCGGGGTCAAGCAGTTCTTC
CAWKPSGVKQFF
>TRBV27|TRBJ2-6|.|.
TGTGCCAGCAGCCAGGGGACCGGGGCCAACGTCCTGACTTTC
CASSQGTGANVLTF
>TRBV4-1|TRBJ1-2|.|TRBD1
TGCGCCAGCAGCCAACATCCCACAGGGGAGAAAGGCTACACCTTC
CASSQHPTGEKGYTF
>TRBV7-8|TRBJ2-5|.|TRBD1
TGTGCCAGCAGCCTCAGGGTGAAGGGGGCCCGAGAGACCCAGTACTTC
CASSLRVKGARETQYF
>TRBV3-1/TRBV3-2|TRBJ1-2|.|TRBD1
TGTGCCAGCAGCTCCGGGACAGGCCCCTATGGCTACACCTTC
CASSSGTGPYGYTF
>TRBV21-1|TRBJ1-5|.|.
TGTGCCACACGGACACGTGTTAGCAATCAGCCCCAGCATTTT
CATRTRVSNQPQHF